This T cell receptor beta chain was observed in a study of shared T cell receptors in the human thymus. Germline CDR1 is MNHEY and CDR2 is SMNVEV (reference sequence). The V end lost 3 bases, the J end lost 4 bases, and 7 bases lay between the germline ends. The CDR3 spans 13 residues. Sequencing was performed with immunoSEQ multiplex PCR; in TCRdb, only in-frame clones are kept and a portion is missing. This sample carries about 610,000 clones, 70% to 90% of them seen once, and the ten largest clones take approximately 0.01%. The sample also formed part of further work on human thymus T cells.

The sequence was obtained from a boy in the first two years of life with a congenital heart defect. V gene TRBV27 combines with J gene TRBJ2-1; TRBD2 is a possible D gene (5 bases). Sequencing used thymocytes. The CDR3 spells CASSLRTYNEQFF. CDR3 DNA sequence: TGTGCCAGCAGTTTGCGGACTTACAATGAGCAGTTCTTC.